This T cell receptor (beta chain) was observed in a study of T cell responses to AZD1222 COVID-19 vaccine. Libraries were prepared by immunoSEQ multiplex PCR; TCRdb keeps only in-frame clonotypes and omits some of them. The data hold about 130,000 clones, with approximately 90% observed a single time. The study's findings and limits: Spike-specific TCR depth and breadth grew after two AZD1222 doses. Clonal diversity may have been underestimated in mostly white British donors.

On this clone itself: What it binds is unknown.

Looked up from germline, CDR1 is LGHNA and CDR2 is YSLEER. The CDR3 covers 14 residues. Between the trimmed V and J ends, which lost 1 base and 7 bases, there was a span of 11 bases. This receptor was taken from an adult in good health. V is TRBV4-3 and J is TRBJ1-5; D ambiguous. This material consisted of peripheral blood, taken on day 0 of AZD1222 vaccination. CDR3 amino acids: CASSQGSGVQPQHF. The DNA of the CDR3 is TGCGCCAGCAGCCAAGGTTCGGGTGTGCAGCCCCAGCATTTT.